What follows is one TCR beta chain and its context. This specimen belongs to a study of blood T cell repertoires in COVID-19. As handled by the study authors: Reference gene primer amplification gave estimated nucleated cell counts. The protocol was immunoSEQ multiplex PCR, while the TCRdb copy is restricted to in-frame clones and leaves out a portion. The DNA was the basis for D and trimming; V, J and clone size are from that table. The sample carries roughly 80,000 clones, under 85% recorded once. Material for sequencing was peripheral blood. The sequence derives from a human donor in a cohort sampled during active COVID-19.

The CDR3 spells CASSSYRGLPAFF. In DNA form, the CDR3 reads TGTGCCAGCAGCTCCTACAGGGGGCTTCCAGCTTTCTTT. This chain links TRBV7-8 with TRBJ1-1; 9 bases match TRBD1. Trimming at V came to 4 bases and at J to 10 bases, leaving 7 bases not matched to a gene. The CDR3 is 13 residues long. Germline V gene lookup returns CDR1 SGHVS and CDR2 FQNEAQ. The entire variable domain, with the rest obtained from reference TRBV7-8 and TRBJ1-1, is as follows: GAGVSQSPRYKVAKRGQDVALRCDPISGHVSLFWYQQALGQGPEFLTYFQNEAQLDKSGLPSDRFFAERPEGSVSTLKIQRTQQEDSAVYLCASSSYRGLPAFFGQGTRLTVV.